The source of this T cell receptor beta chain is a study of T cells in Graves' hyperthyroidism and ophthalmopathy (dated by TCRdb to between 2018 and 2021). General notes on the study: Peripheral blood samples were taken at the time of initial diagnosis, prior to any treatment. Following sampling, methimazole starting at 30 mg daily was given to hyperthyroidism patients, and high-dose intravenous methylprednisolone was given to ophthalmopathy patients. TCR V-J signatures able to tell the groups apart were searched for in a discovery cohort of 95 to 100 patients, of whom under 45 had Graves' ophthalmopathy and roughly 59 had stable Graves' hyperthyroidism. In addition, the study compared T-cell repertoires in thyroid tissue and in blood from six Graves' hyperthyroidism patients. For training and testing, the 100 or so patients in the discovery cohort were randomly divided in a 7:3 ratio. An independent validation cohort of 18 to 20 hyperthyroidism patients and approximately 15 patients who later progressed to ophthalmopathy tested prospective prediction of ophthalmopathy. According to the paper, TCR Vbeta CDR3 sequencing was carried out on approximately 140 peripheral blood samples, which came from 40 to 45 ophthalmopathy, approximately 78 hyperthyroidism and 17 progressor patients.

TCR beta CDR3 regions were amplified from RNA transcripts. A first-round RT-PCR of the TCR CDR3 used the HTBI primer set with the Qiagen OneStep RT-PCR kit. Libraries were constructed in a second round of multiplex PCR, after which size selection and purification were performed. Paired-end sequencing of the libraries was performed with 100 bp reads on an Illumina HiSeq2000. The published analysis was carried out like this. SOAPnuke was used to process the raw data, throwing out any read that contained adapters or uncalled bases, had a mean Phred below 15, or lacked an exact constant-primer or identifier match. High-quality paired reads were merged using COPE v1.2.5, and each unique nucleotide sequence was defined as a clonotype. Clonotypes were aligned to IMGT TRBV, TRBD and TRBJ reference segments using MiTCR v1.1. The analysis included only V-J combinations with a frequency above 0.0001, which together covered more than 98% of the repertoires. A TCS score was defined as the ratio between F50 (clonal expansion) and ExV (chaos), using BLOSUM62-based TCRdist between CDR3 peptides within each V-J. Welch's t-statistics and random forest reduced roughly 500 V-J features to under 15, which were used in a naive Bayes classifier (R e1071). The public reads were reprocessed in TCRdb via fastp at Q25 and MiXCR, keeping in-frame beta chains. Every entry covers one CDR3 protein and lists the most common genes and DNA from its rows. These V and J calls originate from TCRdb's pipeline instead of the authors' own analysis. The sample table records some 460,000 distinct CDR3 sequences; 15% to 18% of these occur just once. The top ten hold approximately 8% of the sample.

Graves' hyperthyroidism was defined as stable when no progression to ophthalmopathy occurred over 18 months of follow-up. Hyperthyroidism patients were newly diagnosed, with disease duration under 2 months, and aged 18 to 65 years. Exclusion was applied to patients with uncontrolled infections, other autoimmune diseases, pregnancy or lactation. Clinical symptoms, serum thyroxine and TRAb, thyroid ultrasound, and orbital computed tomography formed the basis for the diagnoses. PBMCs were isolated from approximately 10 ml of fresh peripheral blood by Ficoll-Paque density gradient centrifugation. Total RNA was extracted with Trizol reagent, and quality was checked on an Agilent 2100 Bioanalyzer. Results and caveats for the whole study, not just this receptor: Most expanded thyroid clonotypes (frequency above 0.001) were also detected in blood, suggesting blood repertoires may reflect thyroid immune responses. Ophthalmopathy was separated from stable hyperthyroidism by a 13 V-J signature model, with approximately 85% sensitivity and approximately 81% specificity obtained in cross-validation and 80%/75% obtained in testing. In validation, the model predicted progression to ophthalmopathy with 65% to 71% sensitivity and about 73% specificity, a median of approximately 6.5 months before onset. No statistical method was used to set the sample size in advance, and investigators knew the group allocation.

The germline V gene encodes CDR1 MNHNS and CDR2 SASEGT. The CDR3, cysteine through phenylalanine, is 15 amino acids long. Only the CDR3 region is kept as DNA, spanning 45 bases read in frame from base 1. The germline ends are 13 bases apart after V is trimmed by 1 base and J by 9 bases. This clonotype was counted ten times or more. It has no known antigen specificity. Per-nucleotide qualities are absent, and no much larger clonotype sits a single base away. Rearrangement joined TRBV6-1 to TRBJ1-6; a weak D assignment points to TRBD1 (6 bases agree). The receptor was derived from a woman aged 18-29 years with Graves' hyperthyroidism. Sequenced: blood. The DNA is as follows: TGTGCCAGCAGTGAAGATATGGGGGCGGGTTCACCCCTCCACTTT. This yields the protein CASSEDMGAGSPLHF.